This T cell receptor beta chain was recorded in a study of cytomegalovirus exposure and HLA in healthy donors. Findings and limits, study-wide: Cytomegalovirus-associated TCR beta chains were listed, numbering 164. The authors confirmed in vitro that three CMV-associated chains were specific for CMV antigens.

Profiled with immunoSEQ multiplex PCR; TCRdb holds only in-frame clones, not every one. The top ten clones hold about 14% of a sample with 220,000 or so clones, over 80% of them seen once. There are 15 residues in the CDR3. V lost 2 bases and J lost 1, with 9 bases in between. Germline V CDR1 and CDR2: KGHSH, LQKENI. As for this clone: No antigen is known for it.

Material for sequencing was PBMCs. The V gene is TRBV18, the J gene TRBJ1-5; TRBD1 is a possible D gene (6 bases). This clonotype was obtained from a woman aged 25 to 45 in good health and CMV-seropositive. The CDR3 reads CASSPNRVSNQPQHF. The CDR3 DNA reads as TGTGCCAGCTCACCAAACAGGGTAAGCAATCAGCCCCAGCATTTT.